Below are 15 T cell receptor beta chains sequenced from a single sample in a study of blood T cell repertoires in COVID-19. TCRdb keeps only in-frame clones here, not all; method: immunoSEQ multiplex PCR. The sample includes about 300,000 clones, about 89% seen only once; the top ten take 1.5% to 2%. The specimen sequenced was PBMCs or T cells enriched from blood (not recorded which). Receptor source: a woman between 40 and 55 years old who had recovered from COVID-19.

The chain recombines TRBV7-3 with TRBJ2-7, with TRBD1 matching over 8 bases. Germline V lookup: CDR1 SGHTA, CDR2 FQGTGA. CDR3 length equals 16 residues. Unmatched junction bases numbered 11, after V lost 5 bases and J lost 2 bases. CDR3 coding DNA: TGTGCCAGCAGCGAGCCTGGACAGGGTTCGCCCTACGAGCAGTACTTC. Translation: CASSEPGQGSPYEQYF.

The chain employs TRBV7-8 and TRBJ1-1, with 7 bases matching TRBD1. This CDR3 spans 13 amino acids. Trimming at V came to 5 bases and at J to 5 bases, leaving 5 bases not matched to a gene. Germline CDR1 is SGHVS and CDR2 is FQNEAQ. CDR3 sequence: CASSRQGRTEAFF. DNA of the CDR3: TGTGCCAGCAGCAGACAGGGTAGGACTGAAGCTTTCTTT.

The count of this clone is one. The rearrangement uses TRBV2 and TRBJ2-2, with 7 bases lining up with TRBD1. Germline CDR1 SNHLY, CDR2 FYNNEI. This CDR3 contains 13 residues. The junction had 7 bases not matched to a gene; V was cut back by 8 bases and J by 7 bases. The CDR3 sequence is CASGGQSGGELFF. CDR3 sequence (DNA): TGTGCCAGCGGGGGACAGTCCGGCGGGGAGCTGTTTTTT.

V is TRBV7-2 and J is TRBJ2-3; a possible D gene is TRBD2 (6 bases). This CDR3 contains 17 residues. Germline CDR1 SGHTA, CDR2 FQGNSA. V lost 4 bases, J lost 3 bases, and 20 bases lay in between. The CDR3 coding sequence is TGTGCCAGCAGCTCCAGCCCGGGACTCCGAGGTACAGATACGCAGTATTTT. This encodes CASSSSPGLRGTDTQYF.

The genes are TRBV4-1 and TRBJ2-4; 16 bases line up with TRBD2. The germline CDR1 and CDR2 sequences are MGHRA and YSYEKL. Trimming took 4 bases from V and 0 from J; bases not matched to a gene: 3. The length of the CDR3 is 18 residues. The CDR3 sequence is CASSPGLAGGIAKNIQYF. The CDR3 DNA sequence: TGCGCCAGCAGCCCGGGACTAGCGGGAGGGATAGCCAAAAACATTCAGTACTTC.

The V gene is TRBV9, the J gene TRBJ2-1; TRBD2 aligns across 12 bases. V gave up 4 bases and J gave up 4 bases; unmatched junction bases: 6. CDR1 SGDLS and CDR2 YYNGEE come from the germline V gene. The CDR3 extends over 16 amino acids. DNA of the CDR3: TGTGCCAGCAGCCCCCTAGCGGGAGGGCGGTACAATGAGCAGTTCTTC. Translation gives CASSPLAGGRYNEQFF. The complete variable domain, with remaining parts taken from reference TRBV9 and TRBJ2-1, reads DSGVTQTPKHLITATGQRVTLRCSPRSGDLSVYWYQQSLDQGLQFLIQYYNGEERAKGNILERFSAQQFPDLHSELNLSSLELGDSALYFCASSPLAGGRYNEQFFGPGTRLTVL.

V and J are TRBV2 and TRBJ1-2; 8 bases are a match to TRBD1. Germline values: CDR1 SNHLY, CDR2 FYNNEI. V was pared by 5 bases and J by 6 bases, with 5 bases of the junction left unmatched. The CDR3 runs 13 residues. The CDR3 DNA reads as TGTGCCAGCAGTCGACAGGGGATGGATGGCTACACCTTC. Residues: CASSRQGMDGYTF. The whole variable domain, remainder taken from reference TRBV2 and TRBJ1-2, is EPEVTQTPSHQVTQMGQEVILRCVPISNHLYFYWYRQILGQKVEFLVSFYNNEISEKSEIFDDQFSVERPDGSNFTLKIRSTKLEDSAMYFCASSRQGMDGYTFGSGTRLTVV.

The gene calls are TRBV5-1 and TRBJ1-2, with 7 bases lining up with TRBD1. Per germline, CDR1 SGHRS and CDR2 YFSETQ. After removal of 4 bases from V and 8 bases from J, the junction contained 8 bases not matched to a gene. This CDR3 comprises 13 residues. CDR3 bases: TGCGCCAGCAGCCTCGACAGGGTGGGCGGCTACACCTTC. Its translation: CASSLDRVGGYTF.

The J gene is TRBJ2-5, the V gene TRBV27; D possibly corresponds to TRBD1 (7 bases). The V end was cut by 9 bases, the J end by 5 bases, with 16 bases between. Germline loops: CDR1 MNHEY, CDR2 SMNVEV (reference sequence). This CDR3 has 13 amino acids. The CDR3 protein is CASSEQGRETQYF. The CDR3 DNA reads TGTGCCAGTTCGGAACAGGGGAGGGAGACCCAGTACTTC.

The CDR3 DNA sequence: TGTGCCAGCAGCCAAGATTGGACAGACTCCTACGAGCAGTACTTC. Translated: CASSQDWTDSYEQYF. This chain links TRBV4-2 with TRBJ2-7; possibly TRBD1 for D (6 bases). This CDR3 contains 15 residues. CDR1 and CDR2 from the germline V gene are LGHNA and YNFKEQ. The V and J ends lost 0 bases and 0 bases respectively, with 9 bases between them.

CDR3 bases: TGTGCCAGCAGCTGGGAGGGCTATGGCTACACCTTC. This codes for CASSWEGYGYTF. The rearrangement links TRBV7-9 to TRBJ1-2; D remains ambiguous. The germline CDR1 and CDR2 sequences are SEHNR and FQNEAQ (reference sequence). Trimming took 4 bases from V and 4 from J, leaving 7 bases between them. This CDR3 comprises 12 residues.

This clone is a singleton in its sample. The J gene is TRBJ2-3, the V gene TRBV18; possible D gene TRBD2, 5 bases. The V and J ends lost 3 bases and 1 base respectively, with 8 bases between them. Germline V gives CDR1 KGHSH, CDR2 LQKENI. The CDR3 length is 14 residues. DNA of the CDR3: TGTGCCAGCTCACCGCCGGAGGGCACAGATACGCAGTATTTT. It yields the protein CASSPPEGTDTQYF.

The V gene is TRBV5-5, the J gene TRBJ2-7; D possibly corresponds to TRBD2 (6 bases). The germline gives CDR1 SGHKS, CDR2 YYEKEE (reference sequence). The germline V and J ends were trimmed by 2 bases and 3 bases, with 27 bases remaining between them. The length of the CDR3 is 19 residues. CDR3 loop: CASSFDLLLTGTGFYEQYF. The CDR3 bases are TGTGCCAGCAGCTTCGACCTCCTCCTTACCGGGACTGGATTCTACGAGCAGTACTTC.

The chain joins TRBV7-2 to TRBJ1-2; 10 positions agree with TRBD1. Per the germline V gene, CDR1 is SGHTA and CDR2 is FQGNSA. J lost 1 base, V lost 6 bases, and 11 bases had no gene match. The CDR3 spans 17 residues. The chain's CDR3 is CASRPPGQGNINYGYTF. CDR3 sequence (DNA): TGTGCCAGCAGACCACCGGGACAGGGGAACATTAACTATGGCTACACCTTC.

The V and J genes are TRBV4-2 and TRBJ2-1, with TRBD2 as a possible D gene (6 bases). V lost 0 bases to trimming and J lost 0 bases, with 18 bases between them. Germline-derived CDR1 and CDR2 are LGHNA and YNFKEQ. The CDR3 consists of 19 residues. The CDR3 DNA reads as TGTGCCAGCAGCCAAGATCGAGGGCTAGCGTTAAGCTCCTACAATGAGCAGTTCTTC. Its protein is CASSQDRGLALSSYNEQFF.